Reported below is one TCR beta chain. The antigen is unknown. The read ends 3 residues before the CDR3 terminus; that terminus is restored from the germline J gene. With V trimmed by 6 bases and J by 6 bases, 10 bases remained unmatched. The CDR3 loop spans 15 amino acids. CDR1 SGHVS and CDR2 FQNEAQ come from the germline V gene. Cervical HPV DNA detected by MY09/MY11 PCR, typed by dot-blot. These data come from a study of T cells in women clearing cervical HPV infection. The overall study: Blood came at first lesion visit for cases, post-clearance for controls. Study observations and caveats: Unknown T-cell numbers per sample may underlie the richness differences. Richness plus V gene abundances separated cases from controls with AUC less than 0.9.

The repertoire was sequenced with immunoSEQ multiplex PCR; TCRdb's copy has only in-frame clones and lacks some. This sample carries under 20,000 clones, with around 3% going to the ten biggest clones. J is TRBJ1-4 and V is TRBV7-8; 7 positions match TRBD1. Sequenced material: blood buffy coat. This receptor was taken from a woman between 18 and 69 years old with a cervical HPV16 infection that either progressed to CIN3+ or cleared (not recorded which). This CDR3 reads CASSLRRGRDEKLFF. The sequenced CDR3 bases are TGTGCCAGCAGTTTAAGAAGGGGGCGAGATGAAAAA.